The 25 T cell receptor beta chains below were found in one sample sequenced in a study of blood T cell repertoires in COVID-19. The repertoire was sequenced with immunoSEQ multiplex PCR; TCRdb's copy has only in-frame clones and lacks some. The sample lists tens of thousands of clones, more than 60% occurring once. Sequencing was carried out using peripheral blood. These receptor sequences come from a human donor in a cohort sampled during active COVID-19.

The rearrangement uses TRBV4-1 and TRBJ2-3, with 15 bases that match TRBD2. V gave up 0 bases and J gave up 4 bases; unmatched junction bases: 2. Germline V gene lookup returns CDR1 MGHRA and CDR2 YSYEKL. The CDR3 loop spans 17 amino acids. This CDR3 reads CASSQEGTSGGSDTQYF. As DNA, the CDR3 is TGCGCCAGCAGCCAAGAGGGGACTAGCGGGGGGTCAGATACGCAGTATTTT.

V gene TRBV19 combines with J gene TRBJ2-1, with 8 bases that match TRBD2. Trimming cost V 3 bases and J 8 bases; bases outside gene matches: 9. The CDR3 sequence is 15 residues long. The V gene's germline CDR1 is LNHDA and CDR2 SQIVND (reference sequence). CDR3 bases: TGTGCCAGTAGTATTAGAGGACTAGCTGGCCATGAGCAGTTCTTC. It encodes CASSIRGLAGHEQFF.

This clone was detected only a few times. The chain has TRBV10-3 and TRBJ2-7; 7 bases map to TRBD2. V trimming: 4 bases; J trimming: 3 bases; junction bases outside the gene matches: 9. The CDR3 consists of 15 residues. Germline CDR1 and CDR2: ENHRY and SYGVKD. CDR3 DNA: TGTGCCATCAGTGGGGAGGGACGCAAAAGCTACGAGCAGTACTTC. Encoded protein: CAISGEGRKSYEQYF.

The chain joins TRBV18 to TRBJ2-3, with 8 positions matching TRBD2. CDR3 size: 16 residues. With V trimmed by 4 bases and J by 6 bases, 12 bases remained unmatched. Germline-derived CDR1 and CDR2 are KGHSH and LQKENI. The CDR3 spells CASSLVRASGWDTQYF. Here the CDR3 DNA reads TGTGCCAGCTCACTCGTCCGGGCTAGCGGGTGGGATACGCAGTATTTT.

The rearrangement joins TRBV11-2 to TRBJ2-1; 8 positions match TRBD2. Germline CDR1 reads SGHAT; CDR2 reads FQNNGV. CDR3 length equals 14 residues. V shed 3 bases, J shed 5 bases, and the junction held 3 bases outside the gene matches. The CDR3 region has the DNA TGTGCCAGCAGCTTTCGGGGGGGCCACAATGAGCAGTTCTTC. It codes for CASSFRGGHNEQFF.

J is TRBJ1-5 and V is TRBV19, with no clear D. This CDR3 has 13 amino acids. V was shortened by 0 bases and J by 4 bases, with 4 bases between the two germline ends. Germline V gives CDR1 LNHDA, CDR2 SQIVND (reference sequence). CDR3 region: CASSIDGNQPQHF. In DNA form, the CDR3 reads TGTGCCAGTAGTATAGACGGGAATCAGCCCCAGCATTTT.

The CDR3 sequence is CAWSVQAGMGAFF. The CDR3 DNA reads as TGTGCCTGGAGTGTACAAGCAGGGATGGGAGCTTTCTTT. V usage is TRBV30 and J usage is TRBJ1-1, with a possible D match to TRBD1 (5 bases). V was clipped by 0 bases and J by 10 bases, with 15 bases between them. Per the germline V gene, CDR1 is GTSNPN and CDR2 is SVGIG (reference sequence). This CDR3 spans 13 amino acids.

V gene TRBV5-1 combines with J gene TRBJ1-1; 8 bases fit TRBD1. Germline loops: CDR1 SGHRS, CDR2 YFSETQ. Germline trimming cut 0 bases from V and 4 bases from J; bases unmatched to any gene: 8. The CDR3 loop spans 16 amino acids. CDR3 protein: CASSLGTGYRRTEAFF. The CDR3 DNA reads TGCGCCAGCAGCTTGGGGACAGGGTATCGACGCACTGAAGCTTTCTTT.

The chain links TRBV15 to TRBJ2-7; the D gene is possibly TRBD2 (5 bases). The CDR3 contains 13 residues. The germline V gene encodes CDR1 LNHNV and CDR2 YYDKDF (reference sequence). V lost 0 bases and J 6 bases, leaving 9 bases between the germline ends. CDR3 DNA: TGTGCCACCAGCAGAGATAGGAGGACCGAGCAGTACTTC. Protein product: CATSRDRRTEQYF.

This clone was recorded only once. CDR3 amino acids: CASSETSGDGEQFF. CDR3 bases: TGTGCCAGCTCTGAGACTAGCGGGGACGGTGAGCAGTTCTTC. The chain employs TRBV18 and TRBJ2-1, with 11 bases fitting TRBD2. This CDR3 is built from 14 residues. The germline CDR1 and CDR2 sequences are KGHSH and LQKENI. Germline trimming cut 6 bases from V and 9 bases from J; bases unmatched to any gene: 7.

The V gene is TRBV7-9, the J gene TRBJ2-2; a possible D gene is TRBD2 (5 bases). The ends were cut back, 11 bases at V and 1 base at J, with 11 bases in the middle. Per the germline V gene, CDR1 is SEHNR and CDR2 is FQNEAQ (reference sequence). This CDR3 spans 13 amino acids. The chain's CDR3 is CACGPLNTGELFF. The CDR3 DNA is TGTGCCTGCGGGCCTTTGAACACCGGGGAGCTGTTTTTT. Together with reference TRBV7-9 and TRBJ2-2, the CDR3 gives the full variable domain: DTGVSQNPRHKITKRGQNVTFRCDPISEHNRLYWYRQTLGQGPEFLTYFQNEAQLEKSRLLSDRFSAERPKGSFSTLEIQRTEQGDSAMYLCACGPLNTGELFFGEGSRLTVL.

The rearrangement links TRBV5-1 to TRBJ1-6; a weak D match, TRBD1 (6 bases). V shed 3 bases and J shed 6 bases, with 13 bases lying between them. The germline V gene has CDR1 SGHRS and CDR2 YFSETQ. CDR3 length: 15 residues. The CDR3 nucleotides are TGCGCCAGCAGCTCCGGGCGCAGGGGTAATTCACCCCTCCACTTT. This gives the protein CASSSGRRGNSPLHF.

This chain connects TRBV7-9 to TRBJ2-1, with 8 bases lining up with TRBD2. J gave up 2 bases and V 6 bases, and 3 bases lay outside the gene matches. The germline CDR1 and CDR2 sequences are SEHNR and FQNEAQ (reference sequence). CDR3 size: 14 residues. The CDR3 DNA is TGTGCCAGCAGGGGCGGGGGGACCTACAATGAGCAGTTCTTC. It codes for CASRGGGTYNEQFF.

V gene TRBV19 combines with J gene TRBJ1-4, with 8 bases identical to TRBD1. Trimming took 5 bases from V and 5 from J; bases not matched to a gene: 10. CDR1 and CDR2 from the germline V gene are LNHDA and SQIVND (reference sequence). The CDR3 contains 16 residues. CDR3 DNA: TGTGCCAGTAGTCCAAGCTCAGGGGGCCCAAATGAAAAACTGTTTTTT. It yields the protein CASSPSSGGPNEKLFF. Looking up the rest from reference TRBV19 and TRBJ1-4 gives the full variable domain: DGGITQSPKYLFRKEGQNVTLSCEQNLNHDAMYWYRQDPGQGLRLIYYSQIVNDFQKGDIAEGYSVSREKKESFPLTVTSAQKNPTAFYLCASSPSSGGPNEKLFFGSGTQLSVL.

The CDR3 region has the DNA TGCGCCAGCAGCCCCAGGGCGACAGGATACAATGAGCAGTTCTTC. Translated: CASSPRATGYNEQFF. The V gene is TRBV5-1, the J gene TRBJ2-1; possible D gene TRBD1, 6 bases. The CDR3 has 15 residues. Germline CDR1 and CDR2: SGHRS and YFSETQ. V lost 4 bases and J lost 4, with 15 bases in between.

This chain joins TRBV3-1 (or the pseudogene TRBV3-2) and TRBJ2-1, with a weak D call TRBD1 (5 bases). Trimming shortened V by 1 base and J by 0 bases, and 7 bases separated the two germline ends. Germline CDR1 and CDR2: LGHDT and YNNKEL (reference sequence). The CDR3 sequence is 15 residues long. This CDR3 is CASSQGGNSYNEQFF. CDR3 in DNA: TGTGCCAGCAGCCAAGGGGGCAACTCCTACAATGAGCAGTTCTTC.

In its sample, this clone was seen a few times. The chain's CDR3 is CASSLDRGYEQYF. As DNA, the CDR3 is TGCGCCAGCAGCTTGGACAGGGGGTACGAGCAGTACTTC. This chain uses TRBV5-1 with TRBJ2-7; 8 nucleotides align to TRBD1. The V segment lost 0 bases and the J segment 4 bases; nucleotides outside the gene matches: 0. This CDR3 spans 13 amino acids. CDR1 SGHRS and CDR2 YFSETQ come from the germline V gene.

This rearrangement joins TRBV11-2 to TRBJ2-1; TRBD1 aligns across 8 bases. Germline V gives CDR1 SGHAT, CDR2 FQNNGV. The V gene end was trimmed by 5 bases and the J gene end by 5 bases; junction bases not matched to a gene: 17. This CDR3 contains 18 residues. The CDR3 here is CASSPAIGQGGWDNEQFF. The CDR3 coding sequence is TGTGCCAGCAGCCCAGCTATCGGACAGGGTGGGTGGGACAATGAGCAGTTCTTC.

The sample holds a few counts of this clone. This chain uses TRBV6-1 with TRBJ2-1; TRBD1 agrees at 7 bases. CDR3 length: 15 amino acids. The germline CDR1 and CDR2 sequences are MNHNS and SASEGT. The V and J ends lost 0 bases and 3 bases, in that order; junction bases with no gene match: 2. The CDR3 spells CASSEAGGFYNEQFF. The DNA for the CDR3 is TGTGCCAGCAGTGAAGCAGGGGGCTTCTACAATGAGCAGTTCTTC.

This rearrangement joins TRBV6-4 to TRBJ2-3; 7 positions agree with TRBD1. Losses at the gene ends were 8 bases for V and 2 bases for J; bases not matched to a gene: 13. Germline V gene lookup returns CDR1 MRHNA and CDR2 SNTAGT. The CDR3 loop spans 16 amino acids. DNA for the CDR3: TGTGCCAGCCCCTCATTAGACAGGGCTAACACAGATACGCAGTATTTT. It translates to CASPSLDRANTDTQYF.

This rearrangement joins TRBV18 to TRBJ2-5, with unresolved D. The germline V gene encodes CDR1 KGHSH and CDR2 LQKENI. With 0 bases removed from V and 3 bases from J, the gap between germline ends came to 8 bases. The CDR3 has 14 amino acids. CDR3 in amino acids: CASSPPAPEETQYF. The CDR3 DNA is TGTGCCAGCTCACCACCGGCCCCCGAAGAGACCCAGTACTTC.

The V and J genes are TRBV5-4 and TRBJ1-2, with D tentatively TRBD1 (5 bases). The CDR3 is 15 residues long. Germline V lookup: CDR1 SGHNT, CDR2 YYREEE (reference sequence). V shed 4 bases and J shed 1 base, with 14 bases lying between them. CDR3 bases: TGTGCCAGCAGCCCGACAGTGCCCCTTAACTATGGCTACACCTTC. It specifies CASSPTVPLNYGYTF.

In this sample, this clone turned up once. The chain employs TRBV18 and TRBJ1-2; 8 positions match TRBD1. J lost 6 bases, V lost 3 bases, and 3 bases had no gene match. Germline V gene lookup returns CDR1 KGHSH and CDR2 LQKENI. The CDR3 is made up of 13 amino acids. The CDR3 region is CASSPGQGHGYTF. The CDR3 nucleotides read TGTGCCAGCTCACCCGGACAGGGTCATGGCTACACCTTC. Using reference TRBV18 and TRBJ1-2 for the parts outside the CDR3, the full variable domain is NAGVMQNPRHLVRRRGQEARLRCSPMKGHSHVYWYRQLPEEGLKFMVYLQKENIIDESGMPKERFSAEFPKEGPSILRIQQVVRGDSAAYFCASSPGQGHGYTFGSGTRLTVV.

This rearrangement joins TRBV6-5 to TRBJ2-2; tentatively, D is TRBD1 (6 bases). CDR3 size: 16 residues. Per the germline V gene, CDR1 is MNHEY and CDR2 is SVGAGI. Trimming removed 2 bases from V and 4 bases from J, with 14 bases in between. The CDR3 protein is CASSYAPPGVTGELFF. The CDR3 DNA reads as TGTGCCAGCAGTTACGCCCCTCCAGGGGTCACCGGGGAGCTGTTTTTT.

This clone was detected once. The gene calls are TRBV2 and TRBJ1-2; 7 bases fit TRBD1. CDR3 size: 14 residues. The germline CDR1 and CDR2 sequences are SNHLY and FYNNEI. The J segment lost 8 bases and the V segment lost 8 bases, leaving 14 bases of the junction unmatched. The CDR3 loop is CASRDSVSLRGYTF. The CDR3 DNA is TGTGCCAGCCGGGACAGCGTCAGTCTCAGGGGCTACACCTTC.